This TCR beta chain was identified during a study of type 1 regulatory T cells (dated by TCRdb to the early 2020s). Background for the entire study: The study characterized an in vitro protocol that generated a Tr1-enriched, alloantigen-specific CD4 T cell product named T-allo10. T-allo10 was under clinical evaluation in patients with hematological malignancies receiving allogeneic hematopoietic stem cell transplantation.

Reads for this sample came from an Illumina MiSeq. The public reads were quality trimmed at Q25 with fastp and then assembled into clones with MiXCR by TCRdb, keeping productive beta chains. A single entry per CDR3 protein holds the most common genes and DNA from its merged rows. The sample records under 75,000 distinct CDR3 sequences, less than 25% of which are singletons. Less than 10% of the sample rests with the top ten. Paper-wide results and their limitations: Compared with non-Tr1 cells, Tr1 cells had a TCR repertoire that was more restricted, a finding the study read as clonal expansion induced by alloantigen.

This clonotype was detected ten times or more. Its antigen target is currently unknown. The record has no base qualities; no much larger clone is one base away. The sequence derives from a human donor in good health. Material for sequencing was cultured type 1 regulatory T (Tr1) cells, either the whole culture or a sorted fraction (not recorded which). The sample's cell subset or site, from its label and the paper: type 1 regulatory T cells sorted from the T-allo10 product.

CDR3 reads: CASSKGRGPSYEQYF. The nucleotide sequence reads TGTGCCAGCAGCAAAGGAAGGGGACCCTCGTACGAGCAGTACTTC. The rearrangement joined TRBV7-2 to TRBJ2-7; the D match is possibly TRBD1 or TRBD2, with 5 bases aligned in each. The CDR3 numbers 15 residues from cysteine through phenylalanine. Only CDR3 DNA is held: 45 bases, read in frame from base 1. The germline V gene supplies CDR1 SGHTA and CDR2 FQGNSA. At the junction V is shortened by 5 bases and J by 4 bases, with 18 bases in between.